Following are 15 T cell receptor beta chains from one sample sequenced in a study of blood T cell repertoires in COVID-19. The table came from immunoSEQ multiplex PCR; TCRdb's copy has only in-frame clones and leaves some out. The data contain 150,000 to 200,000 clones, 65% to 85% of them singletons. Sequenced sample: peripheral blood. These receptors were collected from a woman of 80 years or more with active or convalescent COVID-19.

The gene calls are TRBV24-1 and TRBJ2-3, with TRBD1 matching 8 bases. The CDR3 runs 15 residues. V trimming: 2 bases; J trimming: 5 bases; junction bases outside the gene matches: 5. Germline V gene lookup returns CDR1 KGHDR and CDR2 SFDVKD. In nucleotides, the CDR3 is TGTGCCACCAGTGATTCAGGACAGGGATTAGATACGCAGTATTTT. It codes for CATSDSGQGLDTQYF.

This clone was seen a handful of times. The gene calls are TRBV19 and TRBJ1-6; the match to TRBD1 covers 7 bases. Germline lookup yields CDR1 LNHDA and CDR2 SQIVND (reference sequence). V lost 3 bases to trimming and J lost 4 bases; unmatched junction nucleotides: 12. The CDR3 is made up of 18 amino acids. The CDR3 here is CASSIPSRGTLYNSPLHF. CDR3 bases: TGTGCCAGTAGTATCCCGAGCAGGGGGACGCTATATAATTCACCCCTCCACTTT.

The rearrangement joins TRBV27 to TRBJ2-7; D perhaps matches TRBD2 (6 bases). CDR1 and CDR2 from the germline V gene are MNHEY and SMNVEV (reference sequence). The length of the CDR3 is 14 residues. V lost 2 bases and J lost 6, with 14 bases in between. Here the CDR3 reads CASSLGAGSSEQYF. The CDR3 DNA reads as TGTGCCAGCAGTTTAGGGGCGGGGTCGAGCGAGCAGTACTTC.

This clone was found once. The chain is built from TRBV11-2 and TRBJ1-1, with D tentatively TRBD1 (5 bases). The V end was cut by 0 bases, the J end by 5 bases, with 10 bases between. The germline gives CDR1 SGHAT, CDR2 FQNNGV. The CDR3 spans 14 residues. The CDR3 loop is CASSLDFQGTEAFF. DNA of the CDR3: TGTGCCAGCAGCTTAGATTTCCAGGGAACTGAAGCTTTCTTT.

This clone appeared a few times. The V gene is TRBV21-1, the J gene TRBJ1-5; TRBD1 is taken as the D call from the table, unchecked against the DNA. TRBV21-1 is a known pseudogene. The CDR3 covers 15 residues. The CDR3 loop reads CASSSQTDRNQPQHF. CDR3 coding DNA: TGTGCCAGCAGCTCCCAGACGGACAGAAATCAGCCCCAGCATTTT.

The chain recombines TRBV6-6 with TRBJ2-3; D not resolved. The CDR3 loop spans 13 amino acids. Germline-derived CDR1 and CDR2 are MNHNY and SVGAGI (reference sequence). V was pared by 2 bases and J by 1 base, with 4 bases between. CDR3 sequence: CASSYGGTDTQYF. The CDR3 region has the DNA TGTGCCAGCAGTTACGGAGGCACAGATACGCAGTATTTT.

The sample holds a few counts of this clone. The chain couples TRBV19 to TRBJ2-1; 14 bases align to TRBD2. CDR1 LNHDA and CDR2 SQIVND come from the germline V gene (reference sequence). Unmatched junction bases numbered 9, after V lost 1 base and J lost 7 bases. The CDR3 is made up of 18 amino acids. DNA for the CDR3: TGTGCCAGTAGTATAGGACTAGCGGGGGGGCTTTCACTGAATGAGCAGTTCTTC. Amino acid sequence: CASSIGLAGGLSLNEQFF.

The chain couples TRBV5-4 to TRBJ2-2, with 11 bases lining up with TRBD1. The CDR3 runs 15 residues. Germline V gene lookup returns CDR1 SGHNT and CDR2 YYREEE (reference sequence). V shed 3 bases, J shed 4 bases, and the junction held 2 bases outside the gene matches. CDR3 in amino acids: CASSWDRGGTGELFF. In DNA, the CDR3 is TGTGCCAGCAGCTGGGACAGGGGGGGCACCGGGGAGCTGTTTTTT.

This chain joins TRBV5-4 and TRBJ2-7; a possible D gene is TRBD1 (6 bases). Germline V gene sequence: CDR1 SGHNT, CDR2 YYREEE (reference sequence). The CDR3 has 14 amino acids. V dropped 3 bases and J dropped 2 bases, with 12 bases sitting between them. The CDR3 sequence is CASSSDRNTYEQYF. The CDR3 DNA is TGTGCCAGCAGCTCGGACAGAAACACCTACGAGCAGTACTTC.

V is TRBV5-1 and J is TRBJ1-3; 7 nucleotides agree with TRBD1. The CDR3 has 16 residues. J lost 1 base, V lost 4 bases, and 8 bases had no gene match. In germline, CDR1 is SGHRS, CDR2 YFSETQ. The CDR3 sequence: CASSTVTGPSGNTIYF. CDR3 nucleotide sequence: TGCGCCAGCAGCACCGTGACAGGGCCGTCTGGAAACACCATATATTTT.

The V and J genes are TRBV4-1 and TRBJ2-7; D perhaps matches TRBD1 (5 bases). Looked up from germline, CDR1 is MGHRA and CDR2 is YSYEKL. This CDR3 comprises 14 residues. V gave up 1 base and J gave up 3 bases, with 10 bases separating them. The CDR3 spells CASSQGQLYYEQYF. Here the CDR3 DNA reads TGCGCCAGCAGCCAAGGACAGCTATACTACGAGCAGTACTTC.

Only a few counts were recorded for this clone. The CDR3 region is CASSVPGQGDSPLHF. Here the CDR3 DNA reads TGTGCCAGTAGTGTACCGGGACAGGGGGACTCACCCCTCCACTTT. This chain connects TRBV19 to TRBJ1-6, with TRBD1 matching 11 bases. This CDR3 is built from 15 residues. V was clipped by 5 bases and J by 10 bases; unmatched bases: 7. The germline V gene encodes CDR1 LNHDA and CDR2 SQIVND (reference sequence).

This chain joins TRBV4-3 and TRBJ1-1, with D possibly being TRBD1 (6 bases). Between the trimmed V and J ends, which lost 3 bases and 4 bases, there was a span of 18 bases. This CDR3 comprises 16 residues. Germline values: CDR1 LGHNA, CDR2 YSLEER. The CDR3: CASSQNRETTGTEAFF. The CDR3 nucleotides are TGCGCCAGCAGCCAGAACAGGGAAACGACGGGCACTGAAGCTTTCTTT.

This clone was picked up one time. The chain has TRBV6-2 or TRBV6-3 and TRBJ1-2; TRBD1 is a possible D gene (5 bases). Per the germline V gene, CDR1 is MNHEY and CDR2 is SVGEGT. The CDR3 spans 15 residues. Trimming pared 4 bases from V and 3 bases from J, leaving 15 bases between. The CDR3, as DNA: TGTGCCAGCAGTTCCCCCCCGGGGGGAGACTATGGCTACACCTTC. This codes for CASSSPPGGDYGYTF.

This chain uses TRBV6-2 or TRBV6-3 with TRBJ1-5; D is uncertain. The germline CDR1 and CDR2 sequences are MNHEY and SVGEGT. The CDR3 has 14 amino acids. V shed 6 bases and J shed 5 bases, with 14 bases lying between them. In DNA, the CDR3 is TGTGCCAGCAGCCGCCGGGGTTGGGATCAGCCCCAGCATTTT. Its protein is CASSRRGWDQPQHF.